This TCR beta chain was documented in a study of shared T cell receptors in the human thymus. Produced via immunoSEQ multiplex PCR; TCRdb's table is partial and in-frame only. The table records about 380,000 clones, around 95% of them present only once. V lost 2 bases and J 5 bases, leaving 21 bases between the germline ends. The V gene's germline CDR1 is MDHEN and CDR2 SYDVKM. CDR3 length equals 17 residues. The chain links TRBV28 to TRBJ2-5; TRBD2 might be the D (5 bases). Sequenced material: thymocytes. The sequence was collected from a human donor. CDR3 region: CASSLMARSSPGETQYF. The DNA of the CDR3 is TGTGCCAGCAGTTTAATGGCCAGGTCGAGCCCGGGGGAGACCCAGTACTTC. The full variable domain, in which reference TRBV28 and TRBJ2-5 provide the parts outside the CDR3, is DVKVTQSSRYLVKRTGEKVFLECVQDMDHENMFWYRQDPGLGLRLIYFSYDVKMKEKGDIPEGYSVSREKKERFSLILESASTNQTSMYLCASSLMARSSPGETQYFGPGTRLLVL.